The rows below give T cell receptor beta chains drawn from one sample of a study of CD8+CD57+ T cells in acquired aplastic anemia. In TCRdb, the reads were re-called with MiXCR into one record per CDR3 protein. The repertoire includes about 240,000 distinct CDR3 sequences, around 43% of them detected once, and approximately 8% sits in the top ten. Sequencing was performed on sorted CD4+, CD8+, or CD8+CD57+ T cells (not recorded which) from PBMCs. Receptor source: a human donor with aplastic anemia. Both conserved end residues are trimmed from each CDR3.

v_call cdr3_aa
TRBV20-1 SARGGRQSLSEAF
TRBV7-6 ASSRGLAGGLHEQY
TRBV20-1 SAPTERLTLNTEAF
TRBV20-1 SARDRYSSYEQY
TRBV14 ASTPEGSYEQY
TRBV29-1 SVAQTEAF
TRBV19 ASKLAGGSPTDTQY
TRBV10-3 AISESMNTEAF
TRBV11-1 ASSPRAGGDPYEQY
TRBV7-9 ASETDSYNEQF
TRBV7-9 ASSLGDREADTQY
TRBV2 ASSDRSNEKLL
TRBV7-3 ASSLGTSRFPDTQY
TRBV20-1 SARGTSTDTQY
TRBV30 AWSAGTPPGTEAF
TRBV7-8 ASSLGSDNTEAF
TRBV7-2 ASSYSKAETQY
TRBV15 ATSRDRLAETQY
TRBV12-3/TRBV12-4 ASSWGTHSYEQY
TRBV19 ASSPLRGIGAEAF